This entry lists 22 T cell receptor beta chains sequenced from one sample in a study of OX40 agonist ivuxolimab in advanced cancers. Sequencing was performed with immunoSEQ multiplex PCR; in TCRdb, only in-frame clones are kept and a portion is missing. The sample carries approximately 67,000 clones, roughly 90% recorded once. The specimen comprised CD4+ or CD8+ T cells sorted from blood, sampled in a trial of the OX40 agonist ivuxolimab. All receptors come from an adult with an advanced solid tumor such as melanoma, head and neck, liver or kidney cancer.

The V gene is TRBV6-1, the J gene TRBJ1-4; 7 bases are shared with TRBD1. J gave up 5 bases and V 5 bases, and 8 bases lay outside the gene matches. Germline-derived CDR1 and CDR2 are MNHNS and SASEGT. The CDR3 sequence is 15 residues long. The CDR3, as DNA: TGTGCCAGCAGTCTAACAGGGGCACACAATGAAAAACTGTTTTTT. As protein: CASSLTGAHNEKLFF.

The V call is TRBV27, the J call TRBJ1-5; D not certain. V lost 2 bases to trimming and J lost 3 bases, with 17 bases between them. Germline values: CDR1 MNHEY, CDR2 SMNVEV (reference sequence). The CDR3 runs 17 residues. CDR3 DNA: TGTGCCAGCAGTTTAGCCGGTCCAGGACTTTCCAATCAGCCCCAGCATTTT. Protein: CASSLAGPGLSNQPQHF.

The chain is built from TRBV19 and TRBJ2-1, with 14 bases identical to TRBD2. This CDR3 has 18 residues. The V gene end was trimmed by 9 bases and the J gene end by 1 base; junction bases not matched to a gene: 11. CDR1 LNHDA and CDR2 SQIVND come from the germline V gene (reference sequence). The CDR3 nucleotides read TGTGCCAGCTCTTTGGGACTAGCGGGAGTTTCGTCCTACAATGAGCAGTTCTTC. Translation: CASSLGLAGVSSYNEQFF.

The rearrangement links TRBV6-5 to TRBJ2-1; the match to TRBD1 covers 9 bases. The germline CDR1 and CDR2 sequences are MNHEY and SVGAGI. The trim removed 4 bases at V and 4 bases at J, leaving 8 bases unmatched. The CDR3 totals 16 residues. The CDR3 region is CASSLGPGQGYNEQFF. The CDR3 DNA reads as TGTGCCAGCAGTTTGGGACCGGGACAGGGATACAATGAGCAGTTCTTC.

With regard to this clone: Other DNA sequences from this sample encode an identical CDR3 as well. The chain is built from TRBV7-9 and TRBJ1-3; TRBD1 might be the D (5 bases). The CDR3 loop spans 13 amino acids. V was trimmed by 1 base and J by 4 bases, leaving 5 bases between them. Looked up from germline, CDR1 is SEHNR and CDR2 is FQNEAQ (reference sequence). CDR3 DNA: TGTGCCAGCAGCTTAGGGACAGGAAACACCATATATTTT. Translated: CASSLGTGNTIYF.

The chain combines TRBV7-9 with TRBJ1-1; perhaps TRBD1 as D (5 bases). V lost 7 bases, J lost 5 bases, and 11 bases lay in between. Germline CDR1 and CDR2: SEHNR and FQNEAQ (reference sequence). This CDR3 has 12 amino acids. This CDR3 is CASTRGITEAFF. The CDR3 bases are TGTGCCAGCACCCGGGGGATTACTGAAGCTTTCTTT.

The J gene is TRBJ1-2, the V gene TRBV11-2; no clear D. The germline V gene encodes CDR1 SGHAT and CDR2 FQNNGV. V lost 1 base, J lost 10 bases, and 13 bases lay in between. The CDR3 covers 13 residues. This CDR3 reads CASSLVKGRDYTF. Here the CDR3 DNA reads TGTGCCAGCAGCTTAGTTAAAGGAAGGGACTACACCTTC.

The J gene is TRBJ2-7, the V gene TRBV4-2; 9 bases are shared with TRBD1. Germline-derived CDR1 and CDR2 are LGHNA and YNFKEQ. This CDR3 has 16 residues. The V segment lost 1 base and the J segment 3 bases; nucleotides outside the gene matches: 7. The CDR3 sequence is CASSQGPGQGLYEQYF. For the CDR3, the DNA is TGTGCCAGCAGCCAAGGCCCAGGACAGGGGCTCTACGAGCAGTACTTC.

V and J are TRBV6-1 and TRBJ2-1; D gene ambiguous. Germline V CDR1 and CDR2: MNHNS, SASEGT. The CDR3 totals 14 residues. V was trimmed by 8 bases and J by 5 bases, leaving 16 bases between them. The DNA for the CDR3 is TGTGCCAGCGGCGAGCTCACTACAGACAATGAGCAGTTCTTC. Its protein product is CASGELTTDNEQFF.

This sequence joins TRBV18 and TRBJ1-4; possible D gene TRBD1, 6 bases. Trimming removed 4 bases at V and 8 bases at J, with 14 bases between. The CDR3 is made up of 14 amino acids. Germline CDR1 reads KGHSH; CDR2 reads LQKENI. This chain's CDR3 is CASSRGRQEEKLFF. For the CDR3, the DNA is TGTGCCAGCTCACGGGGGCGGCAAGAGGAAAAACTGTTTTTT.

A word on this clone: Mismatch with germline at one junction end may stem from a read error. The chain recombines TRBV7-7 with TRBJ2-3; no definite D call. The CDR3 runs 15 residues. Germline V gene lookup returns CDR1 SSHAT and CDR2 FNYEAQ (reference sequence). CDR3 sequence (DNA): TGTGCTAGCAGCTTAGGGTTCAGCGGCACAGATACGCAGTATTTT. The encoded protein is CASSLGFSGTDTQYF.

This chain uses TRBV28 with TRBJ2-1; D remains unclear. The germline gives CDR1 MDHEN, CDR2 SYDVKM. This CDR3 comprises 11 residues. V was pared by 7 bases and J by 8 bases, with 9 bases between. The CDR3 protein is CASTYRYEQFF. The CDR3 DNA sequence: TGTGCCAGCACTTACCGCTATGAGCAGTTCTTC. The whole variable domain, remainder taken from reference TRBV28 and TRBJ2-1, is DVKVTQSSRYLVKRTGEKVFLECVQDMDHENMFWYRQDPGLGLRLIYFSYDVKMKEKGDIPEGYSVSREKKERFSLILESASTNQTSMYLCASTYRYEQFFGPGTRLTVL.

This clone was seen only once. V usage is TRBV6-1 and J usage is TRBJ1-2; D is unclear. CDR1 is MNHNS and CDR2 is SASEGT in the germline V gene. The CDR3 is 13 residues long. V lost 7 bases and J lost 5, with 14 bases in between. The CDR3 DNA is TGTGCCAGCAAGATGAACCAGCTTTATGGCTACACCTTC. It yields the protein CASKMNQLYGYTF.

The chain employs TRBV28 and TRBJ2-1; maybe TRBD2 (6 bases). V lost 3 bases and J 2 bases, leaving 11 bases between the germline ends. The CDR3 length is 15 residues. In germline, CDR1 is MDHEN, CDR2 SYDVKM. CDR3 in amino acids: CASSFSLATYNEQFF. CDR3 coding DNA: TGTGCCAGCAGTTTCTCTCTAGCGACCTACAATGAGCAGTTCTTC.

The chain is built from TRBV6-6 and TRBJ2-1; D ambiguous. The CDR3 is made up of 12 amino acids. V was clipped by 5 bases and J by 0 bases, with 2 bases between them. CDR1 and CDR2 (germline): MNHNY, SVGAGI (reference sequence). This CDR3 reads CASSGSYNEQFF. In DNA, the CDR3 is TGTGCCAGCAGTGGCTCCTACAATGAGCAGTTCTTC.

The V call is TRBV5-4, the J call TRBJ1-2, with TRBD1 as a possible D gene (6 bases). The CDR3 sequence is 14 residues long. The germline V gene encodes CDR1 SGHNT and CDR2 YYREEE (reference sequence). Trimming took 2 bases from V and 8 from J, leaving 16 bases between them. CDR3 sequence: CASSFYTGLVGYTF. The CDR3 coding sequence is TGTGCCAGCAGCTTCTACACAGGGCTGGTCGGCTACACCTTC.

The genes are TRBV2 and TRBJ1-2; the match to TRBD1 covers 7 bases. In germline, CDR1 is SNHLY, CDR2 FYNNEI. The CDR3 contains 14 residues. After removal of 6 bases from V and 8 bases from J, the junction contained 12 bases not matched to a gene. Here the CDR3 DNA reads TGTGCCAGCAGCCGACAGGGTGAGGGTTCCGGCTACACCTTC. Amino acid sequence: CASSRQGEGSGYTF. The complete variable domain, with remaining parts taken from reference TRBV2 and TRBJ1-2, reads EPEVTQTPSHQVTQMGQEVILRCVPISNHLYFYWYRQILGQKVEFLVSFYNNEISEKSEIFDDQFSVERPDGSNFTLKIRSTKLEDSAMYFCASSRQGEGSGYTFGSGTRLTVV.

This chain joins TRBV9 and TRBJ2-5; D remains unclear. Germline V CDR1 and CDR2: SGDLS, YYNGEE. V shed 0 bases and J shed 2 bases, with 17 bases lying between them. The CDR3 is made up of 17 amino acids. Here the CDR3 DNA reads TGTGCCAGCAGCGTAGGGGTCTTTTGGCCCACACAAGAGACCCAGTACTTC. It translates to CASSVGVFWPTQETQYF.

V gene TRBV25-1 combines with J gene TRBJ1-4; D is perhaps TRBD1 (5 bases). The CDR3 totals 12 residues. Germline V CDR1 and CDR2: MGHDK, SYGVNS. Trimming shortened V by 7 bases and J by 5 bases, and 8 bases separated the two germline ends. CDR3 amino acids: CASTGGNEKLFF. DNA of the CDR3: TGTGCCAGCACCGGGGGGAATGAAAAACTGTTTTTT.

J is TRBJ2-7 and V is TRBV4-2; 12 bases map to TRBD2. The CDR3 is 18 residues long. V was clipped by 0 bases and J by 2 bases; unmatched bases: 8. Germline V gives CDR1 LGHNA, CDR2 YNFKEQ. The CDR3 sequence: CASSQDASGRVVTYEQYF. Written as DNA, the CDR3 is TGTGCCAGCAGCCAAGATGCTAGCGGGAGGGTAGTCACCTACGAGCAGTACTTC.

V usage is TRBV29-1 and J usage is TRBJ1-1; 8 positions match TRBD1. The CDR3 loop spans 18 amino acids. CDR1 and CDR2 (germline): SQVTM, ANQGSEA. With V trimmed by 3 bases and J by 2 bases, 17 bases remained unmatched. CDR3 loop: CSVDPSRGRGLGNTEAFF. In nucleotides, the CDR3 is TGCAGCGTTGATCCCTCCCGGGGCAGGGGGCTGGGAAACACTGAAGCTTTCTTT.

This chain uses TRBV28 with TRBJ1-5; D gene uncertain. Germline V gene lookup returns CDR1 MDHEN and CDR2 SYDVKM. CDR3 length equals 12 residues. Deletions cut 6 bases from V and 3 bases from J, with 6 bases between. The CDR3 DNA sequence: TGTGCCAGCAGGGGAAACAATCAGCCCCAGCATTTT. Protein sequence: CASRGNNQPQHF.